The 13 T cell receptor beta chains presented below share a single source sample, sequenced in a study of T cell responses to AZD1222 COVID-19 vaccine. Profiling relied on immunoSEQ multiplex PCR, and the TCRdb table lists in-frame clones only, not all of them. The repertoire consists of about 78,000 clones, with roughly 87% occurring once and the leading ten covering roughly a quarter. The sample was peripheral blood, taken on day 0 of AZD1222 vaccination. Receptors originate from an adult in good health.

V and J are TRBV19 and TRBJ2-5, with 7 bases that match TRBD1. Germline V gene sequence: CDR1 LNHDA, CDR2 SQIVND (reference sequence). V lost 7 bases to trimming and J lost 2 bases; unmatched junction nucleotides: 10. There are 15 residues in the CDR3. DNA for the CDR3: TGTGCCAGTAACCCCGGGACAGTCTTTCAAGAGACCCAGTACTTC. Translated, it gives CASNPGTVFQETQYF.

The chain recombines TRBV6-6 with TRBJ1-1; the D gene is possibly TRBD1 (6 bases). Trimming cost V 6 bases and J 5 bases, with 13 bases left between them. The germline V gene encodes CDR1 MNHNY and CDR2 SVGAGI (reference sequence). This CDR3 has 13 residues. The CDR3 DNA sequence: TGTGCCAGCAGAAGAGGGGGAGATACTGAAGCTTTCTTT. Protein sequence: CASRRGGDTEAFF.

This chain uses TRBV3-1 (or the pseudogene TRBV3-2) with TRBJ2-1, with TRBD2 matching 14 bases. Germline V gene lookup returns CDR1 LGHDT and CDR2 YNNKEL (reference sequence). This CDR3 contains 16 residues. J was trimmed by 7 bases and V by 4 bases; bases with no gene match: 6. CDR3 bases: TGTGCCAGCAGCCCTTCCCGACTAGCGGGAGGGAATGAGCAGTTCTTC. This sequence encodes CASSPSRLAGGNEQFF.

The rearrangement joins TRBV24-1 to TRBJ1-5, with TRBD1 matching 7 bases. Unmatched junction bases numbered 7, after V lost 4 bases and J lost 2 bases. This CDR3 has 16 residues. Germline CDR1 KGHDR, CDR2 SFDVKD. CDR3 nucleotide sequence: TGTGCCACCAGTGAGTCACAGGGGATGGGCAATCAGCCCCAGCATTTT. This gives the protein CATSESQGMGNQPQHF.

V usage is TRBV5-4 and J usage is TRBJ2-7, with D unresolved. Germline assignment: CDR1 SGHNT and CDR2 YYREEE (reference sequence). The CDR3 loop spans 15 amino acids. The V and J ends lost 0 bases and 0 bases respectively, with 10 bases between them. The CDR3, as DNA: TGTGCCAGCAGCTTGGGCGGTACCACCTCCTACGAGCAGTACTTC. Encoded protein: CASSLGGTTSYEQYF.

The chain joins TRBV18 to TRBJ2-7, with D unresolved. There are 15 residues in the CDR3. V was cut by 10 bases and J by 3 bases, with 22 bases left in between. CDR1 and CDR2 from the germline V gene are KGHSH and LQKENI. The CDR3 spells CATGVGAPGFYEQYF. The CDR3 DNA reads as TGTGCCACCGGTGTAGGAGCACCCGGATTCTACGAGCAGTACTTC.

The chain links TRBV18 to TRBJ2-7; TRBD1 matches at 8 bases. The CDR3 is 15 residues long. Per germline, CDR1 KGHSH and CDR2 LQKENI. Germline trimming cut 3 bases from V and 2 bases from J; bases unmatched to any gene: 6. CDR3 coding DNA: TGTGCCAGCTCACCTGTGAGGACAGGGACCTACGAGCAGTACTTC. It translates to CASSPVRTGTYEQYF.

In nucleotides, the CDR3 is TGTGCCAGTAGTATGAATAGTCCAGGGAAGGAAAAACTGTTTTTT. This sequence encodes CASSMNSPGKEKLFF. The V call is TRBV19, the J call TRBJ1-4; perhaps TRBD1 as D (5 bases). V was pared by 3 bases and J by 8 bases, with 16 bases between. The CDR3 runs 15 residues. Germline CDR1 is LNHDA and CDR2 is SQIVND (reference sequence). Using reference TRBV19 and TRBJ1-4 for the parts outside the CDR3, the full variable domain is DGGITQSPKYLFRKEGQNVTLSCEQNLNHDAMYWYRQDPGQGLRLIYYSQIVNDFQKGDIAEGYSVSREKKESFPLTVTSAQKNPTAFYLCASSMNSPGKEKLFFGSGTQLSVL.

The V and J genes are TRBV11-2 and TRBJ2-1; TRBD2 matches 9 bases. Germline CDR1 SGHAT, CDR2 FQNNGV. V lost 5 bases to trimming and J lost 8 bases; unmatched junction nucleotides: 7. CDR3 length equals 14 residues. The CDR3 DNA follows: TGTGCCAGCAGCACACGGACTAGCGCAGATGAGCAGTTCTTC. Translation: CASSTRTSADEQFF.

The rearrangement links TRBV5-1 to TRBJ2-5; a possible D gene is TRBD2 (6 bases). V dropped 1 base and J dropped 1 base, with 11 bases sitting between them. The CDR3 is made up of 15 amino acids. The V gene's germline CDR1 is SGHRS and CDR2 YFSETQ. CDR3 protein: CASSLIGRAQETQYF. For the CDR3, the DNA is TGCGCCAGCAGCTTGATCGGGAGAGCCCAAGAGACCCAGTACTTC. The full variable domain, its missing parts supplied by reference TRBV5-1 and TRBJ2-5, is KAGVTQTPRYLIKTRGQQVTLSCSPISGHRSVSWYQQTPGQGLQFLFEYFSETQRNKGNFPGRFSGRQFSNSRSEMNVSTLELGDSALYLCASSLIGRAQETQYFGPGTRLLVL.

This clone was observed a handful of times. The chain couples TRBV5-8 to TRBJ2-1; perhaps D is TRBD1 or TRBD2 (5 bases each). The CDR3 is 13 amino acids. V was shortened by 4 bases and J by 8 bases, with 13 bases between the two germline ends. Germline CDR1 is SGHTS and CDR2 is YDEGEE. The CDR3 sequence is CASSKTRDHEQFF. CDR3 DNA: TGTGCCAGCAGCAAAACACGGGACCATGAGCAGTTCTTC. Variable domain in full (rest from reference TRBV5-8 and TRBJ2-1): EAGVTQSPTHLIKTRGQQATLRCSPISGHTSVYWYQQALGLGLQFLLWYDEGEERNRGNFPPRFSGRQFPNYSSELNVNALELEDSALYLCASSKTRDHEQFFGPGTRLTVL.

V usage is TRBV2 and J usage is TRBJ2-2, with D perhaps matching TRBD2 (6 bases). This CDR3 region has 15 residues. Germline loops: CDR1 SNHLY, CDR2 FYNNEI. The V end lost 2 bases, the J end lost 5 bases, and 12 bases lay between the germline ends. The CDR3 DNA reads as TGTGCCAGCAGTGAACGGGCGGGACGGACCGGGGAGCTGTTTTTT. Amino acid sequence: CASSERAGRTGELFF. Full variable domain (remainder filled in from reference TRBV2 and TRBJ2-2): EPEVTQTPSHQVTQMGQEVILRCVPISNHLYFYWYRQILGQKVEFLVSFYNNEISEKSEIFDDQFSVERPDGSNFTLKIRSTKLEDSAMYFCASSERAGRTGELFFGEGSRLTVL.

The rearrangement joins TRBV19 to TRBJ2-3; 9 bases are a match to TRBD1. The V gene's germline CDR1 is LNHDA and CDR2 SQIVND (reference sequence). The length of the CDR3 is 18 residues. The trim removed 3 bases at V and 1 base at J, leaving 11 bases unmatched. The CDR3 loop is CASSILRTGAGRTDTQYF. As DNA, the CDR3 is TGTGCCAGTAGTATCCTCAGGACAGGGGCCGGTCGCACAGATACGCAGTATTTT.